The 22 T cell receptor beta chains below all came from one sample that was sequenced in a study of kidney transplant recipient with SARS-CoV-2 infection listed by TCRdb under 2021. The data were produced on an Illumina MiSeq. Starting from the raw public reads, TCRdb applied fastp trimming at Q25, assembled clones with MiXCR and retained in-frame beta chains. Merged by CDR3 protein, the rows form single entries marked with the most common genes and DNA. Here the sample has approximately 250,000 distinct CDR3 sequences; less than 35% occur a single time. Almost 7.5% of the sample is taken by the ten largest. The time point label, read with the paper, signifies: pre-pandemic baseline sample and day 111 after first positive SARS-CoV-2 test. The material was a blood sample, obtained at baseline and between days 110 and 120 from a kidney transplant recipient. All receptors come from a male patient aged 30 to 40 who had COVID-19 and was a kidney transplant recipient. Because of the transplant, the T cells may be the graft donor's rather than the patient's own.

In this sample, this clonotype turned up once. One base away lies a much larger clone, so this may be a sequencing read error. The CDR3 sequence is CASVNHHPRKTYGYTF. In DNA, the CDR3 is TGTGCCAGCGTAAACCATCATCCACGAAAGACCTATGGCTACACCTTC. This rearrangement joins TRBV5-8 to TRBJ1-2; D remains ambiguous. Looked up from germline, CDR1 is SGHTS and CDR2 is YDEGEE. CDR3 size: 16 residues. Trimming took 7 bases from V and 4 from J, leaving 23 bases between them.

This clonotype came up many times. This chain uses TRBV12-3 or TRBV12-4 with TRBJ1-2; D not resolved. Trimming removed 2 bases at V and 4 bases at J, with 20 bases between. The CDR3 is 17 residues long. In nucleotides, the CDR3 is TGTGCCAGCAGTTTACTGGTCAGCTTCCGAAAGACCTATGGCTACACCTTC. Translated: CASSLLVSFRKTYGYTF.

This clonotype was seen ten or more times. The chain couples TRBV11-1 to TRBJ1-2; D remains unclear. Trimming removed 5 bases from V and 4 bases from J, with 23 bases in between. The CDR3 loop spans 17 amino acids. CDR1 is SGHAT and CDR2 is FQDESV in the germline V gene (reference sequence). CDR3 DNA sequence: TGTGCCAGCAGCGTACTCTCTAAGGCTGGAAAGACCTATGGCTACACCTTC. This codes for CASSVLSKAGKTYGYTF.

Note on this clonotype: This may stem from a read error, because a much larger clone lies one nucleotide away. Written as DNA, the CDR3 is TGTGCCAGCTCACATTTTGTCTCGCGAAAGGCCTATGGCTACACCTTC. The encoded protein is CASSHFVSRKAYGYTF. This rearrangement joins TRBV5-5 to TRBJ1-2, with unresolved D. V was pared by 7 bases and J by 4 bases, with 23 bases between. Germline V gene sequence: CDR1 SGHKS, CDR2 YYEKEE (reference sequence). CDR3 length: 16 residues.

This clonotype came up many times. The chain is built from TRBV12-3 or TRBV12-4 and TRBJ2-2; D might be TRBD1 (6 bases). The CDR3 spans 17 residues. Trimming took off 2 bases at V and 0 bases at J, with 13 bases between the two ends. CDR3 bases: TGTGCCAGCAGTTTACCGACCGGACAGTCGAACACCGGGGAGCTGTTTTTT. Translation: CASSLPTGQSNTGELFF.

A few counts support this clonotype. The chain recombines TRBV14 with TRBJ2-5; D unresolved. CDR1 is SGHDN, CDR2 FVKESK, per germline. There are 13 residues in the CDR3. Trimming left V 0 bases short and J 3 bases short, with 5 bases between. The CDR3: CASSQDAEETQYF. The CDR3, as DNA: TGTGCCAGCAGCCAAGATGCAGAAGAGACCCAGTACTTC. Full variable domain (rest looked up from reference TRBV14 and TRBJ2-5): EAGVTQFPSHSVIEKGQTVTLRCDPISGHDNLYWYRRVMGKEIKFLLHFVKESKQDESGMPNNRFLAERTGGTYSTLKVQPAELEDSGVYFCASSQDAEETQYFGPGTRLLVL.

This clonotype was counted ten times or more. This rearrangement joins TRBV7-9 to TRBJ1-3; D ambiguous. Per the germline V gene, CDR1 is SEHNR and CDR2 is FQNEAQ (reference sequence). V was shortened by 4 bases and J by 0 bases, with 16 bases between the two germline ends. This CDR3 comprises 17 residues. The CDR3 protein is CASSSWQRQSSGNTIYF. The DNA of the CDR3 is TGTGCCAGCAGCTCTTGGCAGCGTCAGAGCTCTGGAAACACCATATATTTT.

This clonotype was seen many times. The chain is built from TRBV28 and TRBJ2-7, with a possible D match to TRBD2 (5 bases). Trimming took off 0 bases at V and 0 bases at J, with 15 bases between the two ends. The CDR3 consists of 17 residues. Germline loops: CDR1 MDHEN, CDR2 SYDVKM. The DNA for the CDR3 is TGTGCCAGCAGTTTATGGGCGGGCACCGTCAGCTCCTACGAGCAGTACTTC. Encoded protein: CASSLWAGTVSSYEQYF.

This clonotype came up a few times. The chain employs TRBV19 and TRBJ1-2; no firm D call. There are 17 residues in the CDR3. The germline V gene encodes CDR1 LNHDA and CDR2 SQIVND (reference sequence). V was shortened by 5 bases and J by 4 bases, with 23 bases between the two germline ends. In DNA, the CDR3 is TGTGCCAGTAGTGCGTATCAGACAAATCGAAAGACCTATGGCTACACCTTC. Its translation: CASSAYQTNRKTYGYTF.

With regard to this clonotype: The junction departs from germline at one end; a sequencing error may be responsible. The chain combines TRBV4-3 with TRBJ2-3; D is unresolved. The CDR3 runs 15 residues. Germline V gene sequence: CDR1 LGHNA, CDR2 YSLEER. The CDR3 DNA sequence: TGCGCCGGCAGCCTCAGACTTCGAGGCACAGATACGCAGTATTTT. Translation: CAGSLRLRGTDTQYF.

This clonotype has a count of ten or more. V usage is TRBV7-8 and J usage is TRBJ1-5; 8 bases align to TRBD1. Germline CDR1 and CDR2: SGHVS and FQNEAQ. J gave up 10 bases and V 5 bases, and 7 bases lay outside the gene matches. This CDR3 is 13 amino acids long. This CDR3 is CASSRTGRVPQHF. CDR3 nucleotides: TGTGCCAGCAGCCGGACAGGGAGAGTTCCCCAGCATTTT.

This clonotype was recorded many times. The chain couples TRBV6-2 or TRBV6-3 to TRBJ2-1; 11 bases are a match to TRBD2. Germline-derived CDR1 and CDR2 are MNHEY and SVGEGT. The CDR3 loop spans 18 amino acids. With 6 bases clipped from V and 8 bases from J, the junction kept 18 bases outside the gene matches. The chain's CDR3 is CASSPSRLAGIRRYEQFF. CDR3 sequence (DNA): TGTGCCAGCAGCCCTTCGAGACTAGCGGGAATAAGGAGGTATGAGCAGTTCTTC.

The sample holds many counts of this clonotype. CDR3 sequence: CASSLGQTEAFF. CDR3 DNA sequence: TGTGCCAGCAGCCTTGGGCAGACTGAAGCTTTCTTT. The V gene is TRBV3-1, the J gene TRBJ1-1; D remains unclear. Trimming removed 4 bases from V and 5 bases from J, with 8 bases in between. The CDR3 is made up of 12 amino acids. CDR1 LGHDT and CDR2 YNNKEL come from the germline V gene (reference sequence).

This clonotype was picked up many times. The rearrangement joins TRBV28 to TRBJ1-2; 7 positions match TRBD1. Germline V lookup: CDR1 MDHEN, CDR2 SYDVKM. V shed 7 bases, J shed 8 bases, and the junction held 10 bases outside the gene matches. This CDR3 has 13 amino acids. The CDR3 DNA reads TGTGCCAGCACGGGGCGCAGGGGGAAAGGCTACACCTTC. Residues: CASTGRRGKGYTF.

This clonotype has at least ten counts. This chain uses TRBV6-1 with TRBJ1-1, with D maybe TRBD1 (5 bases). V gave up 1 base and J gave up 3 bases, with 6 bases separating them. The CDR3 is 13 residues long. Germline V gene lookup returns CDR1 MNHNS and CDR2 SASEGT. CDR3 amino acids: CASSEVQDTEAFF. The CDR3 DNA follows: TGTGCCAGCAGTGAAGTACAGGACACTGAAGCTTTCTTT.

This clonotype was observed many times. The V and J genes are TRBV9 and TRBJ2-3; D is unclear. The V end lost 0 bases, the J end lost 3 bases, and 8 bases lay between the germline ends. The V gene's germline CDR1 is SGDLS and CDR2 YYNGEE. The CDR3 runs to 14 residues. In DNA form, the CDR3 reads TGTGCCAGCAGCGTAGAGAGTCCGACAGATACGCAGTATTTT. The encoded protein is CASSVESPTDTQYF.

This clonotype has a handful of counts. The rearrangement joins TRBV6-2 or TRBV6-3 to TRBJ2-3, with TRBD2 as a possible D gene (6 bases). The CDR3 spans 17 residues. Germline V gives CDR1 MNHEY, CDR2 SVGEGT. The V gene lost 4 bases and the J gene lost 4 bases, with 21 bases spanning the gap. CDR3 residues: CASSLPTGRSGSDTQYF. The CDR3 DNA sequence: TGTGCCAGCAGTTTGCCAACGGGGAGGTCAGGGTCAGATACGCAGTATTTT.

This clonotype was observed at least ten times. CDR3 DNA: TGCAGCGTTGACATGGGGCAGCAGTTCTTC. Translating it yields CSVDMGQQFF. The rearrangement joins TRBV29-1 to TRBJ2-1; perhaps TRBD1 as D (5 bases). V lost 3 bases and J lost 11, with 8 bases in between. There are 10 residues in the CDR3. Germline CDR1 and CDR2: SQVTM and ANQGSEA.

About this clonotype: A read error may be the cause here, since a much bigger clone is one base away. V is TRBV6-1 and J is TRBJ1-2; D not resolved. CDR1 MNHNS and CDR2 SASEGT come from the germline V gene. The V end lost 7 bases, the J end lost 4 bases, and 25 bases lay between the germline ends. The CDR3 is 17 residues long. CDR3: CASNAGISMRKTYGYTF. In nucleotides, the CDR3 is TGTGCCAGCAATGCGGGAATCTCTATGCGAAAGACCTATGGCTACACCTTC.

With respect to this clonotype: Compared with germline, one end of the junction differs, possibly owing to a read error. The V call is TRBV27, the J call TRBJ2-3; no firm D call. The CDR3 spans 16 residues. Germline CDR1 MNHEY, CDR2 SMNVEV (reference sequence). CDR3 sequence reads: CAGSLRPPVQTDTQYF. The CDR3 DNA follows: TGTGCCGGCAGTCTAAGGCCCCCGGTGCAGACAGATACGCAGTATTTT.

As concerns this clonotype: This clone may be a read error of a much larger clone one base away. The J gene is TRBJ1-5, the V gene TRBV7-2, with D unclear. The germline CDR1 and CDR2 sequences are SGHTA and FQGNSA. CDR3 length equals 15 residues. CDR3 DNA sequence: TGTGCCGGCAGCTTAGCGAGTTATAGCAATCAGCCCCAGCATTTT. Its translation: CAGSLASYSNQPQHF.

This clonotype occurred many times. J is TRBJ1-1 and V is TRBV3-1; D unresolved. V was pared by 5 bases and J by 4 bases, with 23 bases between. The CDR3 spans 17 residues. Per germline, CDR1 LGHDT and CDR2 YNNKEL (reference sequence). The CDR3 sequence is CASSVSIPISIRTEAFF. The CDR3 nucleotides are TGTGCCAGCAGCGTCAGTATTCCCATTTCAATTCGCACTGAAGCTTTCTTT.